This TCR beta chain was found in a study of T cells in localized non-small cell lung cancer. V was pared by 4 bases and J by 4 bases, with 9 bases of the junction left unmatched. CDR1 is SGHNT, CDR2 YYREEE, per germline (reference sequence). The CDR3 totals 15 residues. Profiled with immunoSEQ multiplex PCR; TCRdb holds only in-frame clones, not every one. The sample consists of about 19,000 clones, over 80% of them appearing once. The chain combines TRBV5-4 with TRBJ2-3; 7 bases are a match to TRBD2. The receptor's source is a male donor at least 60 years old with stage I squamous cell lung carcinoma. Here the sequenced sample was peripheral blood, taken before any cancer treatment. CDR3 sequence reads: CASSPTSKAADTQYF. CDR3 bases: TGTGCCAGCAGCCCGACTAGCAAGGCAGCAGATACGCAGTATTTT.